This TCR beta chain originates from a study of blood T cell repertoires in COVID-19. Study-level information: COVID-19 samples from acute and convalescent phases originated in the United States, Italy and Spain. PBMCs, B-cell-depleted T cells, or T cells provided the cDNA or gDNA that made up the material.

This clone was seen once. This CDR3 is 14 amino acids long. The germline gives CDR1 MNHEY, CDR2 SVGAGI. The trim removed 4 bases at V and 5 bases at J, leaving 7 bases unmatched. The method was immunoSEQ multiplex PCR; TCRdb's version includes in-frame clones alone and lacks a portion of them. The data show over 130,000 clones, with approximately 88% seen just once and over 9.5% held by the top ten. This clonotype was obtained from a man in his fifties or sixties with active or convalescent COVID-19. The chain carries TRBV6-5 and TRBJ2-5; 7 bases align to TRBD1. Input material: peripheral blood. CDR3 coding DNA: TGTGCCAGCAGTTTAGGGGGCTCTCGGGAGACCCAGTACTTC. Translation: CASSLGGSRETQYF.